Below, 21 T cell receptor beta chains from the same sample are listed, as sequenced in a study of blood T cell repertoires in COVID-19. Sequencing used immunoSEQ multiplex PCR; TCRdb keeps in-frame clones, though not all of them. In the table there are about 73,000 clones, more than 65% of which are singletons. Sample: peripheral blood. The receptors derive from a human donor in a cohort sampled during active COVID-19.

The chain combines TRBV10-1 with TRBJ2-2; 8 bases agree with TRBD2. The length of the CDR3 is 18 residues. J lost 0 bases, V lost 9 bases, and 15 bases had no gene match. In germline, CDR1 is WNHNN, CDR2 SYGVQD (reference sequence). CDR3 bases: TGCGCCAGTACCCGTAGCGGGGAGAATTCCACGAACACCGGGGAGCTGTTTTTT. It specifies CASTRSGENSTNTGELFF.

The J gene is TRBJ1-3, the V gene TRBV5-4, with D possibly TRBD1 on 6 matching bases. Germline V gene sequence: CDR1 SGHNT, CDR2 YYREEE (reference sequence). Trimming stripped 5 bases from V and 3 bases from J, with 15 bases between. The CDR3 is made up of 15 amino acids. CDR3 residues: CASSRDRSSGNTIYF. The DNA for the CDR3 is TGTGCCAGCAGTCGCGACAGGTCGAGTGGAAACACCATATATTTT. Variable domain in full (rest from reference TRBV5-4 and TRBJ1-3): ETGVTQSPTHLIKTRGQQVTLRCSSQSGHNTVSWYQQALGQGPQFIFQYYREEENGRGNFPPRFSGLQFPNYSSELNVNALELDDSALYLCASSRDRSSGNTIYFGEGSWLTVV.

CDR3 in amino acids: CASRKRPGQEFSYSNQPQHF. The CDR3 nucleotides are TGTGCCTCACGAAAGCGCCCGGGACAGGAATTCTCATATAGCAATCAGCCCCAGCATTTT. The chain employs TRBV27 and TRBJ1-5, with 8 nucleotides matching TRBD1. J gave up 0 bases and V 11 bases, and 24 bases lay outside the gene matches. This CDR3 is 20 amino acids long. The V gene's germline CDR1 is MNHEY and CDR2 SMNVEV (reference sequence).

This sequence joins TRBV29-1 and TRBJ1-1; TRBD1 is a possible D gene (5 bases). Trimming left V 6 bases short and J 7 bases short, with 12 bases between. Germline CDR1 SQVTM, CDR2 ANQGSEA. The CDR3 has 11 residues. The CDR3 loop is CSVLGAIEAFF. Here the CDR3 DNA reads TGCAGCGTGCTTGGGGCAATTGAAGCTTTCTTT. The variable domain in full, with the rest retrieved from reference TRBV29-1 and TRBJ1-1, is SAVISQKPSRDICQRGTSLTIQCQVDSQVTMMFWYRQQPGQSLTLIATANQGSEATYESGFVIDKFPISRPNLTFSTLTVSNMSPEDSSIYLCSVLGAIEAFFGQGTRLTVV.

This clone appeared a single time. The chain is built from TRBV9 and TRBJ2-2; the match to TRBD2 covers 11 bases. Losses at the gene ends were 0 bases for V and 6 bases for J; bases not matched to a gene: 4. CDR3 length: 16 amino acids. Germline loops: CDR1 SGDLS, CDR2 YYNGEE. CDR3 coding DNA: TGTGCCAGCAGCGTAGGACCTAGCGGGGGGCCCGGGGAGCTGTTTTTT. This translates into CASSVGPSGGPGELFF.

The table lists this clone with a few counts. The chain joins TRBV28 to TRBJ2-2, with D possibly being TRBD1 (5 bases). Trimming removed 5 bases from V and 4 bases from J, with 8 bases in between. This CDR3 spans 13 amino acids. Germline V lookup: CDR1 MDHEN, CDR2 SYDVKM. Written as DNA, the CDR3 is TGTGCCAGCAGTGACCAGGGCACCGGGGAGCTGTTTTTT. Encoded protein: CASSDQGTGELFF. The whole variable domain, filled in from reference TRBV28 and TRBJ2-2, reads DVKVTQSSRYLVKRTGEKVFLECVQDMDHENMFWYRQDPGLGLRLIYFSYDVKMKEKGDIPEGYSVSREKKERFSLILESASTNQTSMYLCASSDQGTGELFFGEGSRLTVL.

The CDR3 reads CASSENSPVWPQYF. The CDR3 coding sequence is TGTGCCAGCAGTGAAAACAGCCCAGTTTGGCCTCAGTACTTC. The rearrangement joins TRBV2 to TRBJ2-5; D not resolved. Per germline, CDR1 SNHLY and CDR2 FYNNEI. The CDR3 is 14 amino acids. Trimming removed 2 bases from V and 11 bases from J, with 18 bases in between.

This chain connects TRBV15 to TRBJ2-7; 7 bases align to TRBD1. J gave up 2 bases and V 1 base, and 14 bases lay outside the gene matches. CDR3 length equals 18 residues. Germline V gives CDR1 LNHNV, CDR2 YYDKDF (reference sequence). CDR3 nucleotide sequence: TGTGCCACCAGCAGAGCAGGGATAGACAGGGTAGGCGCCTACGAGCAGTACTTC. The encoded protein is CATSRAGIDRVGAYEQYF.

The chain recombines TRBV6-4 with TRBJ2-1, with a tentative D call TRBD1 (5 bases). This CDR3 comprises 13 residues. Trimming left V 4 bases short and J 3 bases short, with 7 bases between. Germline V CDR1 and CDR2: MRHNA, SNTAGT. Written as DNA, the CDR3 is TGTGCCAGCAGTGCGACAGTCTACAATGAGCAGTTCTTC. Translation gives CASSATVYNEQFF.

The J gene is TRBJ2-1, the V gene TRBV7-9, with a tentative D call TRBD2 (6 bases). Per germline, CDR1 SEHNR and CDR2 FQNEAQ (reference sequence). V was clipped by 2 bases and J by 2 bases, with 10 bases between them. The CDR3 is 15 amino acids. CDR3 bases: TGTGCCAGCAGCTTAATTAGCGGTGCCTACAATGAGCAGTTCTTC. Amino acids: CASSLISGAYNEQFF.

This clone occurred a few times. The DNA for the CDR3 is TGTGCCAGCAGTCGTTCCCCTCGGGAAACATACGAGCAGTACTTC. Protein: CASSRSPRETYEQYF. The chain uses TRBV27 and TRBJ2-7; D is perhaps TRBD2 (5 bases). Trimming took off 5 bases at V and 4 bases at J, with 18 bases between the two ends. Germline V gene lookup returns CDR1 MNHEY and CDR2 SMNVEV (reference sequence). The CDR3 runs 15 residues.

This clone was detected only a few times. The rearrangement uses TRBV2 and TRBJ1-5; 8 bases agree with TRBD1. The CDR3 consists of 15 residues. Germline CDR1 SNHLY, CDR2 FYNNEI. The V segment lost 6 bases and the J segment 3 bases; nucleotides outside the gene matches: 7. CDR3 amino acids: CASRTDRGVNQPQHF. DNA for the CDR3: TGTGCCAGCAGAACAGACAGGGGTGTCAATCAGCCCCAGCATTTT.

Written as DNA, the CDR3 is TGTGCCAGCAGCGTAGGGGGGACACCCCTTAATGGGCAGTACTTC. Its protein product is CASSVGGTPLNGQYF. The J gene is TRBJ2-7, the V gene TRBV9; the D gene is possibly TRBD1 (6 bases). V shed 0 bases and J shed 9 bases, with 19 bases lying between them. The CDR3 loop spans 15 amino acids. The germline CDR1 and CDR2 sequences are SGDLS and YYNGEE. Full variable domain (rest looked up from reference TRBV9 and TRBJ2-7): DSGVTQTPKHLITATGQRVTLRCSPRSGDLSVYWYQQSLDQGLQFLIQYYNGEERAKGNILERFSAQQFPDLHSELNLSSLELGDSALYFCASSVGGTPLNGQYFGPGTRLTVT.

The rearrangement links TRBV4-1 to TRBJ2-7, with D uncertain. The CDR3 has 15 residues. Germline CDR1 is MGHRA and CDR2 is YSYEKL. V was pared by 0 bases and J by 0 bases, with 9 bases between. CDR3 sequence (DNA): TGCGCCAGCAGCCAAGAACTGCGACACTCCTACGAGCAGTACTTC. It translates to CASSQELRHSYEQYF.

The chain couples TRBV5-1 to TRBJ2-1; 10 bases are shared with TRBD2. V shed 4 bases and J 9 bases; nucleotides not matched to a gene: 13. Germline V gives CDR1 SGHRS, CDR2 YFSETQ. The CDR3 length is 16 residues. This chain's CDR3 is CASSPAWSGGASEQFF. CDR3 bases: TGCGCCAGCAGCCCGGCGTGGAGCGGGGGGGCCAGTGAGCAGTTCTTC.

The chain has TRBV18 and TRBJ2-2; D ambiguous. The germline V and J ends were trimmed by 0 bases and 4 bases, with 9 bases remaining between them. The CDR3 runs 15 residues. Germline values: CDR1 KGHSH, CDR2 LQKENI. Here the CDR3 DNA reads TGTGCCAGCTCACCACCATCCAGGCTCACCGGGGAGCTGTTTTTT. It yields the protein CASSPPSRLTGELFF.

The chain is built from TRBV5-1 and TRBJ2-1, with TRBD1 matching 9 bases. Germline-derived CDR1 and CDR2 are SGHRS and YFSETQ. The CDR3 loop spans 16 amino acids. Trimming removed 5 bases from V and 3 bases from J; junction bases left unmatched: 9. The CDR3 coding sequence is TGCGCCAGCAGTCCAATCGGGACAGGGATCTACAATGAGCAGTTCTTC. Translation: CASSPIGTGIYNEQFF. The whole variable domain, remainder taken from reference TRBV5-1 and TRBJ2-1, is KAGVTQTPRYLIKTRGQQVTLSCSPISGHRSVSWYQQTPGQGLQFLFEYFSETQRNKGNFPGRFSGRQFSNSRSEMNVSTLELGDSALYLCASSPIGTGIYNEQFFGPGTRLTVL.

This CDR3 reads CASRLNLGYGYTF. The CDR3 nucleotides read TGTGCCAGCAGATTGAACCTCGGCTATGGCTACACCTTC. The V gene is TRBV12-3 or TRBV12-4, the J gene TRBJ1-2; D is undetermined. CDR3 length equals 13 residues. V lost 6 bases to trimming and J lost 4 bases, with 12 bases between them.

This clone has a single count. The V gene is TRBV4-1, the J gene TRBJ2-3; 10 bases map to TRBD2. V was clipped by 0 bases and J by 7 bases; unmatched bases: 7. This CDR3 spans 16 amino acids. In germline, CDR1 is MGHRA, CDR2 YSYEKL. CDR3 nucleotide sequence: TGCGCCAGCAGCCAAGATTCGGGACTAGCGTCAAATACGCAGTATTTT. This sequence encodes CASSQDSGLASNTQYF.

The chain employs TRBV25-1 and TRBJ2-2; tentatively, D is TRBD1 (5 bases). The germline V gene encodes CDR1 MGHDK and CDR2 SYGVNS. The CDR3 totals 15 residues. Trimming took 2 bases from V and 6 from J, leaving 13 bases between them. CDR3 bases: TGTGCCAGCAGTGAAGTTGGGGCTTTCCCCGGGGAGCTGTTTTTT. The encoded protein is CASSEVGAFPGELFF.

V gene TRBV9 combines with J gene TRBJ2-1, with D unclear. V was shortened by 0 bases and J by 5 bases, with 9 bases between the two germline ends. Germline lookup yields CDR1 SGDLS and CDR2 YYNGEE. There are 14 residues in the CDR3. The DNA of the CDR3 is TGTGCCAGCAGCGTAGGAACAGTCAACAATGAGCAGTTCTTC. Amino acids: CASSVGTVNNEQFF. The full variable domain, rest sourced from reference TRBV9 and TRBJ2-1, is DSGVTQTPKHLITATGQRVTLRCSPRSGDLSVYWYQQSLDQGLQFLIQYYNGEERAKGNILERFSAQQFPDLHSELNLSSLELGDSALYFCASSVGTVNNEQFFGPGTRLTVL.